These T cell receptor beta chains were read from a single sample in a study of PD-1 blockade in classical Hodgkin lymphoma. Clones were sequenced by immunoSEQ multiplex PCR, and TCRdb holds only the in-frame ones, with some missing. The sample lists 90,000 to 140,000 clones, roughly nine tenths occurring once. Sequenced here: peripheral blood mononuclear cells (PBMCs), sampled before the fourth cycle of nivolumab. These receptors were collected from a human donor with classical Hodgkin lymphoma. The CDR3 runs from the conserved cysteine through the conserved F or W. The order of the fields is J gene, V gene, clone size, D gene, CDR3 protein, CDR3 DNA. D genes are given only for firm matches. Expanded clones get a size class; other rows say once, few or many, or leave the size out.

TRBJ1-2 TRBV19 - - CASSIVQERRDGYTF TGTGCCAGTAGTATCGTCCAGGAGAGAAGGGATGGCTACACCTTC
TRBJ2-5 TRBV5-1 - - CASSSLEETQYF TGCGCCAGCAGCTCCCTAGAAGAGACCCAGTACTTC
TRBJ2-1 TRBV19 - TRBD2 CASSTPGGWREGGYEQFF TGTGCCAGTAGTACGCCGGGCGGATGGCGGGAGGGCGGATATGAGCAGTTCTTC
TRBJ2-1 TRBV15 - - CATSNSLFLYNEQFF TGTGCCACCAGCAATAGTTTATTCCTTTACAATGAGCAGTTCTTC
TRBJ1-2 TRBV28 - - CASSFSQGYGYTF TGTGCCAGCAGTTTTAGCCAGGGGTATGGCTACACCTTC
TRBJ1-3 TRBV7-6 - - CASSPVFSHTIYF TGTGCCAGCAGCCCGGTTTTCAGTCACACCATATATTTT
TRBJ2-1 TRBV18 - - CASSPPASSYNEQFF TGTGCCAGCTCACCACCGGCCAGCTCCTACAATGAGCAGTTCTTC
TRBJ2-3 TRBV7-9 once - CASSRQSTDTQYF TGTGCCAGCAGCCGACAGAGCACAGATACGCAGTATTTT
TRBJ2-7 TRBV2 - - CASSLMQNYEQYF TGTGCCAGCAGCCTGATGCAGAACTACGAGCAGTACTTC
TRBJ2-2 TRBV12-5 - TRBD2 CASGLVATSGNTGELFF TGTGCTAGTGGTTTGGTAGCTACTAGCGGGAACACCGGGGAGCTGTTTTTT
TRBJ1-1 TRBV30 - TRBD1 CAWNPGTGGAFF TGTGCCTGGAACCCCGGGACAGGGGGAGCTTTCTTT
TRBJ1-2 TRBV5-1 - - CASSIDRSVAGYTF TGCGCCAGCAGCATAGACCGGTCTGTGGCTGGCTACACCTTC
TRBJ2-1 TRBV28 - TRBD2 CASSFLAGGPNEQFF TGTGCCAGCAGTTTTCTAGCGGGAGGGCCCAATGAGCAGTTCTTC
TRBJ1-5 TRBV4-3 - - CASSLTTGNNQPQHF TGCGCCAGCAGCCTCACAACAGGGAACAATCAGCCCCAGCATTTT
TRBJ2-4 TRBV6-6 few - CASSNPPGNIQYF TGTGCCAGCAGTAACCCCCCGGGAAACATTCAGTACTTC
TRBJ2-7 TRBV6-4 - TRBD1 CASSYRDRGPYEQYF TGTGCCAGCAGTTACCGGGACAGGGGCCCCTACGAGCAGTACTTC
TRBJ2-2 TRBV19 - TRBD2 CASSSGSFTGELFF TGTGCCAGTAGTAGCGGGAGTTTCACCGGGGAGCTGTTTTTT
TRBJ2-1 TRBV7-9 once TRBD2 CAAFNLGLNNEQFF TGTGCCGCCTTCAACTTGGGACTAAACAATGAGCAGTTCTTC
TRBJ2-1 TRBV27 - - CASSLTRTTYNEQFF TGTGCCAGCAGTTTAACGCGGACCACCTACAATGAGCAGTTCTTC
TRBJ1-5 TRBV29-1 - - CSVGKSANQPQHF TGCAGCGTTGGAAAAAGCGCTAATCAGCCCCAGCATTTT
TRBJ2-1 TRBV28 - TRBD2 CASHASGSSYNEQFF TGTGCCAGCCACGCTAGCGGGAGCTCCTACAATGAGCAGTTCTTC
TRBJ1-1 TRBV4-1 - - CASSQDELQVFVGAFF TGCGCCAGCAGCCAAGATGAACTACAGGTCTTTGTGGGGGCTTTCTTT
TRBJ2-7 TRBV27 - - CASSFIPPGDVDEQYF TGTGCCAGCAGTTTTATCCCTCCAGGCGACGTCGACGAGCAGTACTTC
TRBJ2-7 TRBV6-6 few - CASLRTRNDEQYF TGTGCCAGTCTCCGGACCAGGAACGACGAGCAGTACTTC